The T cell receptor beta chain under discussion was sequenced for a study of neoadjuvant anti-PD-1 for oral cavity cancer. In the study overall: Around day 43, patients without progression received a fourth nivolumab dose before surgery.

Libraries were prepared by immunoSEQ multiplex PCR; TCRdb keeps only in-frame clonotypes and omits some of them. The sample includes roughly 15,000 clones, over 55% of them seen just once. There are 12 residues in the CDR3. Germline V gene lookup returns CDR1 MNHNS and CDR2 SASEGT. The V gene lost 8 bases and the J gene lost 3 bases, with 10 bases spanning the gap. The source was PBMCs, collected before nivolumab (anti-PD-1) treatment. The chain has TRBV6-1 and TRBJ1-1; D not certain. The TCR was taken from a person aged 35-79 years with oral cavity squamous cell carcinoma. The CDR3 DNA reads TGTGCCAGCGGCCCGGGCTACACTGAAGCTTTCTTT. Protein: CASGPGYTEAFF.